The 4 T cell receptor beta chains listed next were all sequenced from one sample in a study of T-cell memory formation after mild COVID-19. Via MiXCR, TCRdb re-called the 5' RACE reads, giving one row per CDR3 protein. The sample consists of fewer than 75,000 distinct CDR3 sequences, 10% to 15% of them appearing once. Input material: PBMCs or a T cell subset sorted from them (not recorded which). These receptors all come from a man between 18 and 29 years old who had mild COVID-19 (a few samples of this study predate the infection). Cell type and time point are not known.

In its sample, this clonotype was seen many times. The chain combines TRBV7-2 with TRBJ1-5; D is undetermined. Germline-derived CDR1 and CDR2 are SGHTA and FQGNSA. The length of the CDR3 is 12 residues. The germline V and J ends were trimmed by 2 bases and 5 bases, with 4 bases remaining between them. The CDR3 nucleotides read TGTGCCAGCAGCTTATTCGATCAGCCCCAGCATTTT. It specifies CASSLFDQPQHF.

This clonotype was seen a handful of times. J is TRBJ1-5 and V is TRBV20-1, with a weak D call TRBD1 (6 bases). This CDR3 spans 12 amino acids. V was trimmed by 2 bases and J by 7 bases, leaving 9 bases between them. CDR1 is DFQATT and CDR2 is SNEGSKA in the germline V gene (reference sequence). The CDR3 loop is CSARKGGQPQHF. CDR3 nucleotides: TGCAGTGCTAGAAAGGGGGGGCAGCCCCAGCATTTT.

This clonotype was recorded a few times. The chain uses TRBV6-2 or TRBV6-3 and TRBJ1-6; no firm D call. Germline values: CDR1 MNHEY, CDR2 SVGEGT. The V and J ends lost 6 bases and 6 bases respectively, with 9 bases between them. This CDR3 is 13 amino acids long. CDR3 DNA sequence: TGTGCCAGCAGGCTCAGGATTAATTCACCCCTCCACTTT. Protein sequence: CASRLRINSPLHF.

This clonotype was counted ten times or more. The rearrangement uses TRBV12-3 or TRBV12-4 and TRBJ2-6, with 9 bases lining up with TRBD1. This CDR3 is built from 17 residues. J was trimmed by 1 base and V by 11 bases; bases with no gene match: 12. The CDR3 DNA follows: TGTGCCTCACACGCGGGACAGGGTTTTTCTGGGGCCAACGTCCTGACTTTC. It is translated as CASHAGQGFSGANVLTF.